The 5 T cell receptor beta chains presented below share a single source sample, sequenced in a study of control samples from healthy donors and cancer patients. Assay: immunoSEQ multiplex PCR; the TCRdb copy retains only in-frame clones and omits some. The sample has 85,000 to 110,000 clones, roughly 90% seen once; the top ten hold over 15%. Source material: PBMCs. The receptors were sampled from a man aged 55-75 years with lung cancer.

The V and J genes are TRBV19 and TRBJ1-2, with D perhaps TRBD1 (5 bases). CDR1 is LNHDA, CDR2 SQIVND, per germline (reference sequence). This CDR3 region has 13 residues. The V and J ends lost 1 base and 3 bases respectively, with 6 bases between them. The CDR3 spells CASSIGGDYGYTF. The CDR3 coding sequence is TGTGCCAGTAGTATAGGAGGGGACTATGGCTACACCTTC.

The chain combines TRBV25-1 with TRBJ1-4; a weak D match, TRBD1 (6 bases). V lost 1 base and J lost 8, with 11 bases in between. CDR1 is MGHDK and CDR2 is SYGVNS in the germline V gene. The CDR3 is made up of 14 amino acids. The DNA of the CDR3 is TGTGCCAGCAGTGAATTGGGGGCAGTAGAAAAACTGTTTTTT. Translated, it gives CASSELGAVEKLFF.

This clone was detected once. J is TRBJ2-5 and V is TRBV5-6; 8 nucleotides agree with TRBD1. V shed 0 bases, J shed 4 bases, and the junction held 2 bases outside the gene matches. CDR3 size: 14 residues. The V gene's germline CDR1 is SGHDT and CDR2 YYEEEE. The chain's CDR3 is CASSLDDRGETQYF. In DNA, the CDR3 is TGTGCCAGCAGCTTGGACGACAGGGGAGAGACCCAGTACTTC. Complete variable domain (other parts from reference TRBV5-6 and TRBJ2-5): DAGVTQSPTHLIKTRGQQVTLRCSPKSGHDTVSWYQQALGQGPQFIFQYYEEEERQRGNFPDRFSGHQFPNYSSELNVNALLLGDSALYLCASSLDDRGETQYFGPGTRLLVL.

In nucleotides, the CDR3 is TGTGCCAGCAGCCCGACTACAGGGGCCGGGGAGCTGTTTTTT. Encoded protein: CASSPTTGAGELFF. The genes are TRBV7-3 and TRBJ2-2, with 7 bases matching TRBD1. In germline, CDR1 is SGHTA, CDR2 FQGTGA. Losses at the gene ends were 5 bases for V and 6 bases for J; bases not matched to a gene: 6. The CDR3 loop spans 14 amino acids.

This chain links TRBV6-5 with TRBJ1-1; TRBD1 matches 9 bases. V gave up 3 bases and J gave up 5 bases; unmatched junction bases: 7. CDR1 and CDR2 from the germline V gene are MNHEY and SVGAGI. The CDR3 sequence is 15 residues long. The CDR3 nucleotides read TGTGCCAGCAGTTATGACAGGGGGGCGAAAACTGAAGCTTTCTTT. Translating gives CASSYDRGAKTEAFF.